This TCR beta chain was sequenced in a study of shared clonotypes between healthy human individuals. Profiling relied on immunoSEQ multiplex PCR, and the TCRdb table lists in-frame clones only, not all of them. The sample consists of under 550,000 clones, about 96% of them appearing once. All of the donors resided in Nashville, Tennessee, and each was a Caucasian adult. The authors divided CD4+ cells into CD45RA+ naive and CD45RA-negative memory subsets. The CDR3 has 15 amino acids. From germline, CDR1 is SGDLS and CDR2 YYNGEE. V gave up 3 bases and J gave up 0 bases, with 7 bases separating them. This clone was picked up one time.

Material: naive CD4+ T cells sorted from blood. Subset of the sample: CD45RA+ positively selected. This clonotype was sampled from a woman aged 25 to 45 in good health. The V call is TRBV9, the J call TRBJ1-6; D unclear. CDR3 residues: CASSGKSSYNSPLHF. CDR3 nucleotides: TGTGCCAGCAGCGGAAAGAGCTCCTATAATTCACCCCTCCACTTT.